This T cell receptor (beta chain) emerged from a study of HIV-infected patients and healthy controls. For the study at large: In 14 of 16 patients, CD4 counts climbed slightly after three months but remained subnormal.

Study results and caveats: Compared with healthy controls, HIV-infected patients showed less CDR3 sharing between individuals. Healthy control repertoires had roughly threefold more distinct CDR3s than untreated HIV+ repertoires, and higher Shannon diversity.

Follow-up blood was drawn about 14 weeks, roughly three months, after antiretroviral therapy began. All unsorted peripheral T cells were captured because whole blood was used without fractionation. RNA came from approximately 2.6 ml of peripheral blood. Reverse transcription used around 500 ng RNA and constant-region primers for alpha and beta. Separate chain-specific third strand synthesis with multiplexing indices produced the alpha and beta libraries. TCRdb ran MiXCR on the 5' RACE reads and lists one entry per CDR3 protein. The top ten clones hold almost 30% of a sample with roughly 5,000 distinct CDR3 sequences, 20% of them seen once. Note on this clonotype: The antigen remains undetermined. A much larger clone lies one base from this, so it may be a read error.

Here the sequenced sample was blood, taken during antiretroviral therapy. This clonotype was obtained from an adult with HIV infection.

The CDR3 reads CASSLGPHEGNHPQHF. The CDR3, as DNA: TGTGCCAGCAGCCTTGGACCGCATGAGGGAAATCATCCCCAGCATTTT. The chain joins TRBV12-3 or TRBV12-4 to TRBJ1-5; D ambiguous. This CDR3 comprises 16 residues.